This paragraph covers one T cell receptor (beta chain) sequence. Its antigen is as yet unknown. immunoSEQ v3.0 was run at survey level. The table came from immunoSEQ multiplex PCR; TCRdb's copy has only in-frame clones and leaves some out. The table shows 21,000 or so clones, with approximately 82% occurring only once. The entry originates in a study of long-term antiretroviral therapy in people with HIV. Per donor, at least one pre-ART and at least two post-ART PBMC samples were obtained. Each sample contained about 0.9-10 million cryopreserved PBMC, thawed before DNA extraction. General observations from the study: ART preceded a rise in diversity that nonetheless stayed lower than in transplant donor controls.

The input for sequencing was unsorted PBMCs, taken 0.5 years after starting antiretroviral therapy. This sequence originates from a man younger than 35 with HIV.

CDR3 protein: CASSQKTGGIPPLTTNEKLFF. The CDR3 DNA sequence: TGTGCCAGCAGCCAAAAAACAGGGGGCATCCCCCCCCTAACAACTAATGAAAAACTGTTTTTT. The genes are TRBV4-2 and TRBJ1-4; 9 bases fit TRBD1. The length of the CDR3 is 21 residues. CDR1 and CDR2 (germline): LGHNA, YNFKEQ. After removal of 2 bases from V and 0 bases from J, the junction contained 16 bases not matched to a gene.